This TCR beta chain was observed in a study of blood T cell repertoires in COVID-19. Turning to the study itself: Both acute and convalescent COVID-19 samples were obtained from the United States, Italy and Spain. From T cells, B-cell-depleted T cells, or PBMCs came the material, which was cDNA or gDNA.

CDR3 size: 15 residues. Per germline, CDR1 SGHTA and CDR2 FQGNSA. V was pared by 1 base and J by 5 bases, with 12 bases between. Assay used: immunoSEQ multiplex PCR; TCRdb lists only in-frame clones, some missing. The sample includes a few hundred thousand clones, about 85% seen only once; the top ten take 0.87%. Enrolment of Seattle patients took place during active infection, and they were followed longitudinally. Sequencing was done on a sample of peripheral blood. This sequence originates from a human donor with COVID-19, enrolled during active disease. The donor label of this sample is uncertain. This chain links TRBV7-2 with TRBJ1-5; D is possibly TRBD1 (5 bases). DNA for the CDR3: TGTGCCAGCAGCTTAGACCACAGGAGGGATCAGCCCCAGCATTTT. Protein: CASSLDHRRDQPQHF.